The 8 T cell receptor beta chains given below trace back to one sample, sequenced in a study of T cell changes during pregnancy in multiple sclerosis. Data came from immunoSEQ multiplex PCR; TCRdb stores just in-frame clones and leaves some out. The repertoire holds around 56,000 clones, around 93% seen once, with 0.7% to 0.8% in the top ten. This specimen consisted of CD4+ T cells from peripheral blood mononuclear cells, obtained in the first trimester of pregnancy. The receptors originated from a female donor with multiple sclerosis, enrolled in a pregnancy study.

CDR3 DNA: TGTGCCAGCAGCAGTAATACAGGAGGGTGGTACGAGCAGTACTTC. This gives the protein CASSSNTGGWYEQYF. The rearrangement joins TRBV7-2 to TRBJ2-7; maybe TRBD2 (6 bases). Per the germline V gene, CDR1 is SGHTA and CDR2 is FQGNSA. The CDR3 consists of 15 residues. The V end was cut by 5 bases, the J end by 4 bases, with 18 bases between.

V is TRBV6-5 and J is TRBJ2-7; 15 positions agree with TRBD2. CDR1 MNHEY and CDR2 SVGAGI come from the germline V gene. The CDR3 spans 16 residues. The V segment lost 4 bases and the J segment 6 bases; nucleotides outside the gene matches: 7. The CDR3 sequence: CASSSWTSGGVGEQYF. For the CDR3, the DNA is TGTGCCAGCAGTTCTTGGACTAGCGGGGGGGTGGGCGAGCAGTACTTC.

The CDR3 DNA is TGTGCCAGCAGCGCGCAAACGGTAGAGACCCAGTACTTC. This translates into CASSAQTVETQYF. V is TRBV9 and J is TRBJ2-5; the D is unclear. Trimming cost V 3 bases and J 4 bases, with 10 bases left between them. In germline, CDR1 is SGDLS, CDR2 YYNGEE. The CDR3 extends over 13 amino acids.

The CDR3 sequence is CASSSGREGGAYEQYF. The CDR3 nucleotides are TGTGCCAGCAGCTCTGGCCGTGAAGGGGGGGCTTACGAGCAGTACTTC. The chain carries TRBV5-4 and TRBJ2-7; D might be TRBD2 (7 bases). Germline assignment: CDR1 SGHNT and CDR2 YYREEE (reference sequence). Trimming cost V 3 bases and J 4 bases, with 20 bases left between them. This CDR3 has 16 residues.

The chain carries TRBV5-6 and TRBJ1-5; D may be TRBD1 (5 bases). The CDR3 has 16 residues. The germline V and J ends were trimmed by 4 bases and 4 bases, with 18 bases remaining between them. Germline V CDR1 and CDR2: SGHDT, YYEEEE. The DNA of the CDR3 is TGTGCCAGCAGCGCAACATCTGGGGGGTGGAATCAGCCCCAGCATTTT. Translation gives CASSATSGGWNQPQHF.

This clone was recorded once. The chain combines TRBV27 with TRBJ1-2; 7 bases agree with TRBD1. CDR3 length equals 14 residues. V gave up 5 bases and J gave up 3 bases; unmatched junction bases: 6. CDR1 is MNHEY, CDR2 SMNVEV, per germline (reference sequence). The CDR3 is CASSQSDRHYGYTF. In nucleotides, the CDR3 is TGTGCCAGCAGTCAATCGGACAGGCACTATGGCTACACCTTC.

The chain links TRBV7-3 to TRBJ2-2; tentatively, D is TRBD2 (6 bases). Trimming left V 3 bases short and J 6 bases short, with 8 bases between. This CDR3 comprises 13 residues. Germline assignment: CDR1 SGHTA and CDR2 FQGTGA. The CDR3 protein is CASSFGGAGELFF. Here the CDR3 DNA reads TGTGCCAGCAGCTTCGGAGGGGCCGGGGAGCTGTTTTTT.

The chain is built from TRBV6-1 and TRBJ2-3; 7 bases match TRBD1. There are 14 residues in the CDR3. Germline V gene lookup returns CDR1 MNHNS and CDR2 SASEGT. V lost 6 bases, J lost 6 bases, and 9 bases stayed unmatched. The CDR3 loop reads CASRPDRVSDTQYF. CDR3 in DNA: TGTGCCAGCAGACCCGACAGGGTTTCGGATACGCAGTATTTT.